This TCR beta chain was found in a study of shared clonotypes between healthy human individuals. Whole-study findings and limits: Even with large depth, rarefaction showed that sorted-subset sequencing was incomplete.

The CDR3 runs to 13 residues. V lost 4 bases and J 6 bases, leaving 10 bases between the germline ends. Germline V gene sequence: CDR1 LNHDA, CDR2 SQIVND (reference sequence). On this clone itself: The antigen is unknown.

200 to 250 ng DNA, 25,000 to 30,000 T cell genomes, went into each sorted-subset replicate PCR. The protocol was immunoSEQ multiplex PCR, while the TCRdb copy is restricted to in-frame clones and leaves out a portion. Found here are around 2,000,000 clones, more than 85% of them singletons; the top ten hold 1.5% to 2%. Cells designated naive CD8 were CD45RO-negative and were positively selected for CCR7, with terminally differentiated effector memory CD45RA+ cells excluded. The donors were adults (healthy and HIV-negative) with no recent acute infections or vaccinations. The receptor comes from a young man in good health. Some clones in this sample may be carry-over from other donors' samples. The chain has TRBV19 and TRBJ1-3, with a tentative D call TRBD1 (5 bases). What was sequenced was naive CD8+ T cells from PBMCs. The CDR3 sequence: CASSKRGENTIYF. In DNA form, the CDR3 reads TGTGCCAGTAGTAAGAGGGGAGAAAACACCATATATTTT.